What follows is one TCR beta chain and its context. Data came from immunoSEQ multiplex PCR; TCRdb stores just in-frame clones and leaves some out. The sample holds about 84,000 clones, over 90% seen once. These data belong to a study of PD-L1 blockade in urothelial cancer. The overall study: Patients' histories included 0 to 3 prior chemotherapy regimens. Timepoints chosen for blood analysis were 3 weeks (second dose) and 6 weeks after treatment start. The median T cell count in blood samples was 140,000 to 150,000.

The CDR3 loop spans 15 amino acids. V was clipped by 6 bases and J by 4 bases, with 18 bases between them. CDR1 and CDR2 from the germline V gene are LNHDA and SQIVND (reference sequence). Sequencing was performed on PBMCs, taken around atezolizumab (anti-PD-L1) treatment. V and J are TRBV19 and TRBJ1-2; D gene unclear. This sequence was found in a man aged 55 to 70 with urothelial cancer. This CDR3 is CASSQPLVSGYGYTF. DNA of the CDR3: TGTGCCAGTAGCCAACCCCTTGTGAGTGGCTATGGCTACACCTTC.